This TCR beta chain appears in the sequencing data of a study of blood T cell repertoires in COVID-19. Produced via immunoSEQ multiplex PCR; TCRdb's table is partial and in-frame only. The data show approximately 250,000 clones, roughly 89% seen once. The study recruited people aged roughly 18 to 100 years across 20 to 30 US areas. Participant reports of clinical history set cohort assignment. CDR1 and CDR2 (germline): ENHRY, SYGVKD. CDR3 length: 14 residues. With 4 bases clipped from V and 9 bases from J, the junction kept 9 bases outside the gene matches. The sample taken for sequencing was PBMCs or T cells enriched from blood (not recorded which). The gene calls are TRBV10-3 and TRBJ2-7; TRBD2 agrees at 10 bases. The receptor comes from a woman aged 25 to 39 who had recovered from COVID-19. CDR3 protein: CAISVELAGAGQYF. For the CDR3, the DNA is TGTGCCATCAGTGTGGAGCTAGCGGGAGCTGGGCAGTACTTC.